These 32 T cell receptor beta chains were all obtained from the same sample, sequenced in a study of blood T cells in healthy people across ages. Primers used in a second PCR of about 7 to 12 cycles were a sample-barcoded 5' primer and a J-beta primer mix. TCRdb reprocessed the 5' RACE reads with MiXCR, giving one entry per CDR3 protein. The table has some 900,000 distinct CDR3 sequences, around 48% seen once. Sequenced sample: blood. Source of these receptors: a man aged 25-40 years in good health.

This chain joins TRBV12-3 or TRBV12-4 and TRBJ2-4; 7 bases fit TRBD1. Matching the DNA end better, TRBJ2-7 makes the J call doubtful. This CDR3 is 15 amino acids long. The CDR3 coding sequence is TGTGCCAGCAGTTCAACCTCGACAGGGAGCTACGAGCAGTACTTC. Amino acid sequence: CASSSTSTGSYEQYF.

This chain uses TRBV7-9 with TRBJ1-2; D is ambiguous. V was shortened by 2 bases and J by 6 bases, with 13 bases between the two germline ends. The CDR3 covers 14 residues. From germline, CDR1 is SEHNR and CDR2 FQNEAQ (reference sequence). Here the CDR3 reads CASSLTGVGDGYTF. CDR3 bases: TGTGCCAGCAGCTTAACCGGGGTGGGCGATGGCTACACCTTC.

This clonotype was counted a few times. The chain combines TRBV5-4 with TRBJ2-7, with no clear D. The DNA end is a closer match to TRBJ2-5, so the J assignment may be wrong. Looked up from germline, CDR1 is SGHNT and CDR2 is YYREEE (reference sequence). This CDR3 has 12 amino acids. This CDR3 is CASSLDAETQYF. CDR3 in DNA: TGTGCCAGCAGCTTGGATGCCGAGACCCAGTACTTC.

The chain is built from TRBV2 and TRBJ1-5; D unresolved. The CDR3 consists of 14 residues. Between the trimmed V and J ends, which lost 3 bases and 9 bases, there was a span of 15 bases. Germline V gene lookup returns CDR1 SNHLY and CDR2 FYNNEI. The CDR3 coding sequence is TGTGCCAGCAGTGATATGAACGGTGAAGGGCCCCAGCATTTT. This gives the protein CASSDMNGEGPQHF.

The rearrangement uses TRBV20-1 and TRBJ1-1; D perhaps matches TRBD1 (6 bases). The CDR3 sequence is 14 residues long. V was trimmed by 5 bases and J by 4 bases, leaving 17 bases between them. Germline V gene data show CDR1 as DFQATT and CDR2 as SNEGSKA (reference sequence). CDR3 loop: CSAGPQTGSTEAFF. The CDR3 region has the DNA TGCAGTGCTGGACCACAAACAGGGAGCACTGAAGCTTTCTTT.

This clonotype was detected only once. The rearrangement uses TRBV28 and TRBJ2-4, with D maybe TRBD1 (6 bases). Near its end, the DNA agrees better with TRBJ2-7, so the J call may be wrong. Germline V lookup: CDR1 MDHEN, CDR2 SYDVKM. CDR3 length equals 15 residues. The CDR3, as DNA: TGTGCCAGCAGCTTACCCAATCACAGGGCACACGAGCAGTACTTC. Its translation is CASSLPNHRAHEQYF.

This chain joins TRBV27 and TRBJ2-7; D is unclear. The germline CDR1 and CDR2 sequences are MNHEY and SMNVEV (reference sequence). This CDR3 comprises 14 residues. V was shortened by 2 bases and J by 1 base, with 9 bases between the two germline ends. The CDR3 DNA is TGTGCCAGCAGTTTAGACGACTTATCCTACGAGCAGTACTTC. It is translated as CASSLDDLSYEQYF.

This clonotype was seen at least ten times. V gene TRBV7-2 combines with J gene TRBJ2-7, with D maybe TRBD2 (7 bases). The CDR3 covers 15 residues. Trimming pared 5 bases from V and 4 bases from J, leaving 18 bases between. The germline V gene encodes CDR1 SGHTA and CDR2 FQGNSA. CDR3 coding DNA: TGTGCCAGCAGCCATCAATGGGGGGGGCTTTACGAGCAGTACTTC. Its protein is CASSHQWGGLYEQYF.

The chain uses TRBV11-2 and TRBJ2-1; 11 nucleotides align to TRBD1. Germline values: CDR1 SGHAT, CDR2 FQNNGV. After removal of 5 bases from V and 7 bases from J, the junction contained 4 bases not matched to a gene. The CDR3 consists of 14 residues. The CDR3 DNA reads as TGTGCCAGCAGCCAGGACAGGGGGCTGAATGAGCAGTTCTTC. Encoded protein: CASSQDRGLNEQFF. The full variable domain, its missing parts supplied by reference TRBV11-2 and TRBJ2-1, is EAGVAQSPRYKIIEKRQSVAFWCNPISGHATLYWYQQILGQGPKLLIQFQNNGVVDDSQLPKDRFSAERLKGVDSTLKIQPAKLEDSAVYLCASSQDRGLNEQFFGPGTRLTVL.

This clonotype was counted between two and nine times. This rearrangement joins TRBV12-3 or TRBV12-4 to TRBJ1-2, with D uncertain. Trimming shortened V by 7 bases and J by 3 bases, and 9 bases separated the two germline ends. CDR3 length: 12 amino acids. The CDR3 spells CASTFSYYGYTF. The DNA for the CDR3 is TGTGCCAGCACCTTCTCGTACTATGGCTACACCTTC.

The chain uses TRBV25-1 and TRBJ2-7; TRBD1 aligns across 10 bases. CDR3 length: 16 amino acids. Germline CDR1 is MGHDK and CDR2 is SYGVNS. The J segment lost 4 bases and the V segment lost 6 bases, leaving 12 bases of the junction unmatched. The CDR3 DNA reads as TGTGCCAGCAGAGCCACTAGACAGGGGGCACCTTACGAGCAGTACTTC. Translation: CASRATRQGAPYEQYF.

V is TRBV18 and J is TRBJ1-1; D is undetermined. Germline CDR1 is KGHSH and CDR2 is LQKENI. The CDR3 runs 15 residues. With 0 bases removed from V and 3 bases from J, the gap between germline ends came to 11 bases. In DNA form, the CDR3 reads TGTGCCAGCTCACCACCGGCCGGGGTGGACACTGAAGCTTTCTTT. It translates to CASSPPAGVDTEAFF.

The chain uses TRBV5-1 and TRBJ1-2, with 11 nucleotides matching TRBD1. This CDR3 has 15 residues. Per the germline V gene, CDR1 is SGHRS and CDR2 is YFSETQ. Unmatched junction bases numbered 7, after V lost 4 bases and J lost 5 bases. CDR3 DNA: TGCGCCAGCAGCCCCCGGACAGGGGGCGGTTATGGCTACACCTTC. Its translation is CASSPRTGGGYGYTF. The whole variable domain, remainder taken from reference TRBV5-1 and TRBJ1-2, is KAGVTQTPRYLIKTRGQQVTLSCSPISGHRSVSWYQQTPGQGLQFLFEYFSETQRNKGNFPGRFSGRQFSNSRSEMNVSTLELGDSALYLCASSPRTGGGYGYTFGSGTRLTVV.

CDR3 DNA: TGTGCCAGCGGCTTATTGGGGGAGAACTACGAGCAGTACTTC. It is translated as CASGLLGENYEQYF. The chain is built from TRBV12-3 or TRBV12-4 and TRBJ2-7; D may be TRBD1 or TRBD2 (5 bases each). This CDR3 spans 14 amino acids. The V and J ends lost 8 bases and 3 bases respectively, with 17 bases between them.

The chain's CDR3 is CASRRTNNEQFF. The DNA of the CDR3 is TGTGCCAGCAGACGGACCAACAATGAGCAGTTCTTC. The chain uses TRBV6-6 and TRBJ2-1, with no clear D. Germline-derived CDR1 and CDR2 are MNHNY and SVGAGI (reference sequence). This CDR3 region has 12 residues. Between the trimmed V and J ends, which lost 6 bases and 5 bases, there was a span of 8 bases.

The chain uses TRBV29-1 and TRBJ1-1, with D tentatively TRBD1 (5 bases). CDR1 is SQVTM and CDR2 is ANQGSEA in the germline V gene. This CDR3 is built from 14 residues. Trimming took 0 bases from V and 3 from J, leaving 11 bases between them. The CDR3 region is CSVEEQRGDTEAFF. The CDR3 DNA sequence: TGCAGCGTTGAAGAACAACGAGGGGACACTGAAGCTTTCTTT.

Many counts were recorded for this clonotype. V gene TRBV30 combines with J gene TRBJ1-2; no firm D call. The CDR3 loop spans 13 amino acids. CDR1 GTSNPN and CDR2 SVGIG come from the germline V gene (reference sequence). The V and J ends lost 5 bases and 0 bases respectively, with 10 bases between them. CDR3 in DNA: TGTGCCTGGGGTAGTTCCTCTAACTATGGCTACACCTTC. Its protein product is CAWGSSSNYGYTF.

This clonotype was found a few times. The chain joins TRBV25-1 to TRBJ2-5; 13 bases match TRBD2. The V segment lost 5 bases and the J segment 5 bases; nucleotides outside the gene matches: 8. The CDR3 is made up of 16 amino acids. CDR1 is MGHDK and CDR2 is SYGVNS in the germline V gene. Here the CDR3 reads CASSNGLAGAHETQYF. The DNA for the CDR3 is TGTGCCAGCAGTAACGGACTAGCGGGGGCACACGAGACCCAGTACTTC.

The DNA of the CDR3 is TGCGCCAGCAGCTTGGACACTAGCAATCAGCCCCAGCATTTT. It yields the protein CASSLDTSNQPQHF. This chain joins TRBV5-1 and TRBJ1-5; unclear D gene. The germline CDR1 and CDR2 sequences are SGHRS and YFSETQ. The CDR3 sequence is 14 residues long. V dropped 0 bases and J dropped 0 bases, with 4 bases sitting between them.

V gene TRBV4-3 combines with J gene TRBJ2-1, with TRBD2 identical over 9 bases. From germline, CDR1 is LGHNA and CDR2 YSLEER. There are 19 residues in the CDR3. Trimming removed 0 bases from V and 0 bases from J; junction bases left unmatched: 9. CDR3 nucleotides: TGCGCCAGCAGCCAAGATGGGGCTAGCGGGGCCCCCTCCTACAATGAGCAGTTCTTC. Translation: CASSQDGASGAPSYNEQFF.

The chain joins TRBV28 to TRBJ1-5, with D possibly being TRBD1 (5 bases). V gave up 4 bases and J gave up 0 bases, with 16 bases separating them. This CDR3 spans 17 amino acids. Germline CDR1 MDHEN, CDR2 SYDVKM. The DNA for the CDR3 is TGTGCCAGCAGTTATGCGGGAAGGGGCTATAGCAATCAGCCCCAGCATTTT. It yields the protein CASSYAGRGYSNQPQHF.

This chain links TRBV4-1 with TRBJ1-2; D unclear. Trimming took off 3 bases at V and 0 bases at J, with 14 bases between the two ends. Looked up from germline, CDR1 is MGHRA and CDR2 is YSYEKL. The CDR3 runs to 16 residues. In DNA form, the CDR3 reads TGCGCCAGCAGCCAGACCACAGCTTTAGCTAACTATGGCTACACCTTC. This translates into CASSQTTALANYGYTF.

The V gene is TRBV10-3, the J gene TRBJ2-7, with D perhaps matching TRBD1 (5 bases). Trimming pared 3 bases from V and 2 bases from J, leaving 11 bases between. CDR3 length: 14 amino acids. Germline CDR1 ENHRY, CDR2 SYGVKD. CDR3 loop: CAISDSTATYEQYF. Here the CDR3 DNA reads TGTGCCATCAGTGACTCGACAGCGACCTACGAGCAGTACTTC.

The chain carries TRBV5-1 and TRBJ2-3; 15 nucleotides align to TRBD2. CDR3 length equals 17 residues. Germline CDR1 SGHRS, CDR2 YFSETQ. V trimming: 4 bases; J trimming: 1 base; junction bases outside the gene matches: 4. The CDR3 DNA reads TGCGCCAGCAGCCGGGGACTAGCGGGGGGCGGCACAGATACGCAGTATTTT. Its translation is CASSRGLAGGGTDTQYF.

This clonotype was seen a few times. V is TRBV28 and J is TRBJ2-3, with 7 bases fitting TRBD1. Germline V gene data show CDR1 as MDHEN and CDR2 as SYDVKM. V trimming: 3 bases; J trimming: 2 bases; junction bases outside the gene matches: 8. The CDR3 is 16 residues long. The chain's CDR3 is CASSFTGATSTDTQYF. CDR3 sequence (DNA): TGTGCCAGCAGTTTCACAGGGGCGACTTCCACAGATACGCAGTATTTT.

V and J are TRBV2 and TRBJ2-7; either TRBD1 or TRBD2 may fit D (5 bases each). Trimming left V 2 bases short and J 2 bases short, with 13 bases between. This CDR3 comprises 15 residues. From germline, CDR1 is SNHLY and CDR2 FYNNEI. The CDR3 DNA reads TGTGCCAGCAGTGAATGGGGCAGGGACCCCTACGAGCAGTACTTC. Protein product: CASSEWGRDPYEQYF.

V gene TRBV10-3 combines with J gene TRBJ1-5, with 8 nucleotides matching TRBD1. Germline V gene sequence: CDR1 ENHRY, CDR2 SYGVKD. J gave up 4 bases and V 2 bases, and 1 base lay outside the gene matches. The CDR3 length is 14 residues. The CDR3, as DNA: TGTGCCATCAGTGAGAGGACAGGGAATCAGCCCCAGCATTTT. Encoded protein: CAISERTGNQPQHF.

This clonotype has just a few counts. This chain connects TRBV3-1 to TRBJ1-1; D gene unclear. V was shortened by 1 base and J by 6 bases, with 9 bases between the two germline ends. Germline V gives CDR1 LGHDT, CDR2 YNNKEL (reference sequence). This CDR3 spans 13 amino acids. The CDR3 loop reads CASSQVGFAEAFF. DNA of the CDR3: TGTGCCAGCAGCCAAGTAGGGTTCGCTGAAGCTTTCTTT.

The J gene is TRBJ2-3, the V gene TRBV7-2; possibly TRBD1 or TRBD2 for D (5 bases each). Germline CDR1 and CDR2: SGHTA and FQGNSA. This CDR3 contains 18 residues. The ends were cut back, 5 bases at V and 1 base at J, with 22 bases in the middle. The CDR3 DNA sequence: TGTGCCAGCAGCGTCAGGGTGGCAGGGAGCGTCGGCACAGATACGCAGTATTTT. Its protein is CASSVRVAGSVGTDTQYF. Supplemented by reference TRBV7-2 and TRBJ2-3, the full variable domain reads GAGVSQSPSNKVTEKGKDVELRCDPISGHTALYWYRQSLGQGLEFLIYFQGNSAPDKSGLPSDRFSAERTGGSVSTLTIQRTQQEDSAVYLCASSVRVAGSVGTDTQYFGPGTRLTVL.

This clonotype has more than one count but fewer than ten. The chain is built from TRBV6-6 and TRBJ2-4; D is perhaps TRBD1 (6 bases). Germline assignment: CDR1 MNHNY and CDR2 SVGAGI (reference sequence). With 3 bases removed from V and 0 bases from J, the gap between germline ends came to 12 bases. The CDR3 covers 16 residues. The CDR3 DNA reads TGTGCCAGCAGTTATAGGGACACCCTAGCCAAAAACATTCAGTACTTC. Translation: CASSYRDTLAKNIQYF.

This clonotype was seen a few times. The chain carries TRBV21-1 and TRBJ2-7; the table gives TRBD1 as D, unverified against the DNA. TRBV21-1 is a listed pseudogene. The CDR3 extends over 15 amino acids. The CDR3 bases are TGTGCCAGCACCAACCTTGGGGACCGCTCCTACGAGCAGTACTTC. Its translation is CASTNLGDRSYEQYF.

The chain links TRBV28 to TRBJ2-7; tentatively, D is TRBD1 (7 bases). The germline CDR1 and CDR2 sequences are MDHEN and SYDVKM. CDR3 length: 15 residues. The V gene lost 1 base and the J gene lost 0 bases, with 10 bases spanning the gap. The CDR3: CASSLYQGGSYEQYF. As DNA, the CDR3 is TGTGCCAGCAGTTTATATCAGGGGGGCTCCTACGAGCAGTACTTC.